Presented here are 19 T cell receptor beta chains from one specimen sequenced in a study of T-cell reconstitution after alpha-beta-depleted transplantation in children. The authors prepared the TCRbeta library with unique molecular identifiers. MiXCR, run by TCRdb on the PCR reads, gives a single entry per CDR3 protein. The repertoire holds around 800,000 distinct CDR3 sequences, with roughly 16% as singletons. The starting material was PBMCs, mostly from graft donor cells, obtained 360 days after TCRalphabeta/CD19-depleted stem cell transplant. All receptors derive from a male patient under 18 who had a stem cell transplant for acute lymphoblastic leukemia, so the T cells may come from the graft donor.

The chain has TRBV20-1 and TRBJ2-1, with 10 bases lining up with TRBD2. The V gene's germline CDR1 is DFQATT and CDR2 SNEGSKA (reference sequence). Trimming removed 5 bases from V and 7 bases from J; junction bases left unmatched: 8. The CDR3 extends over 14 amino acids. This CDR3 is CSAPAGGPGNEQFF. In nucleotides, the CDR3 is TGCAGTGCTCCAGCGGGAGGGCCGGGGAATGAGCAGTTCTTC.

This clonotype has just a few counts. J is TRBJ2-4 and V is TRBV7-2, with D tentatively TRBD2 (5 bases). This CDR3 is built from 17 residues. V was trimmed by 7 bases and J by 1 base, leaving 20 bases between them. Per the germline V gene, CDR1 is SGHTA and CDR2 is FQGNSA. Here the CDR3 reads CASIVLGVMGAKNIQYF. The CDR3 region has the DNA TGTGCCAGCATCGTACTCGGGGTCATGGGGGCCAAAAACATTCAGTACTTC.

CDR3 in DNA: TGTGCCACCAGCATCCGGCAGATCCAAGAGACCCAGTACTTC. Translated, it gives CATSIRQIQETQYF. This chain links TRBV15 with TRBJ2-5; D gene uncertain. The V and J ends lost 4 bases and 1 base respectively, with 10 bases between them. The germline gives CDR1 LNHNV, CDR2 YYDKDF (reference sequence). CDR3 length: 14 amino acids.

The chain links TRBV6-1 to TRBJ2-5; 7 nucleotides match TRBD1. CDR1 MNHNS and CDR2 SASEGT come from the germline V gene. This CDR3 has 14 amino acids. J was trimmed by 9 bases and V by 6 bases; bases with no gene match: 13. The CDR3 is CASSRTGPPVAQYF. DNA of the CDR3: TGTGCCAGCAGCCGGACAGGCCCTCCCGTGGCCCAGTACTTC.

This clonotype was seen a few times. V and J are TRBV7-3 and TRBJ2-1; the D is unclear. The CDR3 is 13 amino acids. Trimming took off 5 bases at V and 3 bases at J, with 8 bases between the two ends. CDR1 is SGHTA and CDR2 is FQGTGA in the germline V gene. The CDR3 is CASSVYYYNEQFF. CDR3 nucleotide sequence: TGTGCCAGCAGCGTATACTACTACAATGAGCAGTTCTTC.

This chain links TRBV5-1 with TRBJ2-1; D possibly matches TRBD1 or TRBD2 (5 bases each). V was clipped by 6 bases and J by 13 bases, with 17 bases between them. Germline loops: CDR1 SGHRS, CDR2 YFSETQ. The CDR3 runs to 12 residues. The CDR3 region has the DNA TGCGCCAGCACGGATTGGGCGAGGGGTCAGTTCTTC. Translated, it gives CASTDWARGQFF.

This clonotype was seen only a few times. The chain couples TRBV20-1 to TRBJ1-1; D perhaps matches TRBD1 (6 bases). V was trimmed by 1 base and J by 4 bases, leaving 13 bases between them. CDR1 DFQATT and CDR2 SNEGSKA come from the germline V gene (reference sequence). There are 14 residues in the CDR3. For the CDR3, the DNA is TGCAGTGCTAGAGCCACAGGGATAAGCACTGAAGCTTTCTTT. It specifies CSARATGISTEAFF.

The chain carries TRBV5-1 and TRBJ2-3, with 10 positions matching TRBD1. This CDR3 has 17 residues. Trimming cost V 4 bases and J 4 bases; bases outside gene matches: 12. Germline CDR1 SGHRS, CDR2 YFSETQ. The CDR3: CASSLLTGGVRPDTQYF. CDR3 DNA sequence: TGCGCCAGCAGCCTATTGACAGGGGGCGTTCGTCCAGATACGCAGTATTTT.

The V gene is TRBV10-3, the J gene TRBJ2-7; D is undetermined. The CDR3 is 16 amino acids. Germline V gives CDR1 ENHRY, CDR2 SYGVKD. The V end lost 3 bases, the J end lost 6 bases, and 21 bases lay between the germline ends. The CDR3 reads CAISEVSLVRGSEQYF. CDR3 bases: TGTGCCATCAGTGAAGTTTCCCTTGTCAGAGGTAGCGAGCAGTACTTC.

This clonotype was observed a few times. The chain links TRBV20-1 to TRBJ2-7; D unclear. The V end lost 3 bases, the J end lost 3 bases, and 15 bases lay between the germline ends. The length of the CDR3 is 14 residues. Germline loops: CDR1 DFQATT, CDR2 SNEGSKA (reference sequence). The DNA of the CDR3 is TGCAGTGCTAGTGGGTTTAGGCCTCTCTACGAGCAGTACTTC. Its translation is CSASGFRPLYEQYF.

CDR3 in DNA: TGTGCCAGCATCGGGGGGGCCTCCTACGAGCAGTACTTC. It translates to CASIGGASYEQYF. This sequence joins TRBV11-2 and TRBJ2-7; 8 bases match TRBD2. After removal of 7 bases from V and 0 bases from J, the junction contained 2 bases not matched to a gene. Germline CDR1 and CDR2: SGHAT and FQNNGV. This CDR3 has 13 residues.

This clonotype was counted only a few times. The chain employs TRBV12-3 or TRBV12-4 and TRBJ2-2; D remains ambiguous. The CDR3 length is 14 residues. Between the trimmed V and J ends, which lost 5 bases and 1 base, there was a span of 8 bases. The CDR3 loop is CASSLWRNTGELFF. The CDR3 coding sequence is TGTGCCAGCAGTCTATGGAGGAACACCGGGGAGCTGTTTTTT.

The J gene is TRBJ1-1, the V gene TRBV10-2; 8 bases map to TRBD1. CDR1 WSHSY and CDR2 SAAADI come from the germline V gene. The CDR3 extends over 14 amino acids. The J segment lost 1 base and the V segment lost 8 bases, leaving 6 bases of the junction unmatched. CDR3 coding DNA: TGCGCCAGCCGGACAGGGACGGGGAACACTGAAGCTTTCTTT. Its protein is CASRTGTGNTEAFF.

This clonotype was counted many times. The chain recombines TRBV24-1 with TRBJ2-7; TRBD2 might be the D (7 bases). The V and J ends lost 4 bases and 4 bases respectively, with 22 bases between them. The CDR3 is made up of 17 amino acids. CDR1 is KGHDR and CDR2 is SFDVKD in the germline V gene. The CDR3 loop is CATSDPNGGANGYEQYF. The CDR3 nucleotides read TGTGCCACCAGTGACCCAAATGGGGGGGCCAACGGATACGAGCAGTACTTC.

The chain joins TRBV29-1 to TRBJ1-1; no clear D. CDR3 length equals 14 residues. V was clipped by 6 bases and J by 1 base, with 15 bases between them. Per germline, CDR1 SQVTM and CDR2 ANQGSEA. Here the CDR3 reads CSVAVGQPNTEAFF. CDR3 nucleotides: TGCAGCGTCGCCGTCGGGCAGCCGAACACTGAAGCTTTCTTT. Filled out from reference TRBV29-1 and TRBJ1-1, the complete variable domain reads SAVISQKPSRDICQRGTSLTIQCQVDSQVTMMFWYRQQPGQSLTLIATANQGSEATYESGFVIDKFPISRPNLTFSTLTVSNMSPEDSSIYLCSVAVGQPNTEAFFGQGTRLTVV.

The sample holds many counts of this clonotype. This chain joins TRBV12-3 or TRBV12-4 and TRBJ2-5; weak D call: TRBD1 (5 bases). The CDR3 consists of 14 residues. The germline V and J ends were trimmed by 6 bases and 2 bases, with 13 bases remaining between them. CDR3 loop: CASSPRARQETQYF. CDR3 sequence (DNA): TGTGCCAGCAGCCCCAGGGCCCGTCAAGAGACCCAGTACTTC.

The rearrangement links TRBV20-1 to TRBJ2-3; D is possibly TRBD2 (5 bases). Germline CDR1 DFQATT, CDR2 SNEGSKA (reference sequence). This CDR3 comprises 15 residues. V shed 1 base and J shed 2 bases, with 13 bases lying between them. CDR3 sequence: CSARVGSGVTDTQYF. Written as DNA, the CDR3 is TGCAGTGCTAGAGTCGGCTCCGGGGTCACAGATACGCAGTATTTT.

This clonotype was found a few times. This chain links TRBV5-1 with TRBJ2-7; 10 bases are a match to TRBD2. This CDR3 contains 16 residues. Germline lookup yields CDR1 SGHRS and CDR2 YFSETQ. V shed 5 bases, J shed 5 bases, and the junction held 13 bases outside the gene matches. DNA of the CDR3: TGCGCCAGCAGACCTAGAGGGCTAGCGGGAGTCGACGAGCAGTACTTC. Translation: CASRPRGLAGVDEQYF.

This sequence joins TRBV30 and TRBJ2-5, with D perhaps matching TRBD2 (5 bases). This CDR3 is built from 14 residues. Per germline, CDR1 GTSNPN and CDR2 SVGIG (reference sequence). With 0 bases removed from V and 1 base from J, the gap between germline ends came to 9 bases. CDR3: CAWSVHLAQETQYF. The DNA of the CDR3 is TGTGCCTGGAGTGTACATCTAGCCCAAGAGACCCAGTACTTC.